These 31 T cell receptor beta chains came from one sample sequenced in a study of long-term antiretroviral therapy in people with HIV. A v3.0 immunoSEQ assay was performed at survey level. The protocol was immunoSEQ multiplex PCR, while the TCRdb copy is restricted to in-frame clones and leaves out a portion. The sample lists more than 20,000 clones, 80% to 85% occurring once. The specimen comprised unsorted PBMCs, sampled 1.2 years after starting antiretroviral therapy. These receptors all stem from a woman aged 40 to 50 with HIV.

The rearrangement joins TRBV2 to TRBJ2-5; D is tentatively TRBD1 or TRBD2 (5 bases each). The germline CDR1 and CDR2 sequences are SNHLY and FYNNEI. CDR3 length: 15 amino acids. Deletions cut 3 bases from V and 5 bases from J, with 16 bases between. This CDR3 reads CASSDDRGARETQYF. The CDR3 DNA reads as TGTGCCAGCAGTGATGATCGAGGGGCTAGGGAGACCCAGTACTTC.

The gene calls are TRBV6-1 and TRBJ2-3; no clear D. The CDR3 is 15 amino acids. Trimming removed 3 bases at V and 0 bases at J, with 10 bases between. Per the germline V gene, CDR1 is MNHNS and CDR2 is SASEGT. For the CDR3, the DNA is TGTGCCAGCAGTGATGGGATTACTAGCACAGATACGCAGTATTTT. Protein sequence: CASSDGITSTDTQYF.

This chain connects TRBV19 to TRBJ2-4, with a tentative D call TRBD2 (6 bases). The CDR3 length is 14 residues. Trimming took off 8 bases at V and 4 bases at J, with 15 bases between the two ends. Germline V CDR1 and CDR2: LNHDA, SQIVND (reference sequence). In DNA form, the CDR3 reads TGTGCCAGTGAAAGCCCGGGGGTAAAAAACATTCAGTACTTC. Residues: CASESPGVKNIQYF. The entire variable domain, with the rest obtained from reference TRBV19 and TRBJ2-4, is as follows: DGGITQSPKYLFRKEGQNVTLSCEQNLNHDAMYWYRQDPGQGLRLIYYSQIVNDFQKGDIAEGYSVSREKKESFPLTVTSAQKNPTAFYLCASESPGVKNIQYFGAGTRLSVL.

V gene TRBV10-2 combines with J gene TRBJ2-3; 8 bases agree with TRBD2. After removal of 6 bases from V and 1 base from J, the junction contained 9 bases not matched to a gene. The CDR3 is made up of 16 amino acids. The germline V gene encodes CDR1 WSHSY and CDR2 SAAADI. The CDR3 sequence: CASSGAGTSRTDTQYF. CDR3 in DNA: TGCGCCAGCAGCGGGGCCGGGACTAGTCGCACAGATACGCAGTATTTT.

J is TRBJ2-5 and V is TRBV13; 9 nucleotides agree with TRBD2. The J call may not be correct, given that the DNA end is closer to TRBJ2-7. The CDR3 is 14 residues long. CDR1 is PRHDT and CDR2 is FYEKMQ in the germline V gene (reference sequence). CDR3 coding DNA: TGTGCCAGCAGCTTATCTAGCGGGATTTACGAGCAGTACTTC. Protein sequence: CASSLSSGIYEQYF.

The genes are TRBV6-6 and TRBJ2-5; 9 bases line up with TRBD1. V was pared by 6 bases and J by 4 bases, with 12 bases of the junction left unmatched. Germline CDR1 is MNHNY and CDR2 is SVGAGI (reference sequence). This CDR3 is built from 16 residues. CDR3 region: CASRSLTGGGAETQYF. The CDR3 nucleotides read TGTGCCAGCAGATCCCTTACAGGGGGCGGGGCAGAGACCCAGTACTTC.

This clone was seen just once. The chain's CDR3 is CASSPSGDNEQFF. CDR3 in DNA: TGTGCCAGCAGCCCTAGCGGGGACAATGAGCAGTTCTTC. This sequence joins TRBV7-7 and TRBJ2-1; TRBD2 aligns across 9 bases. The CDR3 spans 13 residues. Looked up from germline, CDR1 is SSHAT and CDR2 is FNYEAQ (reference sequence). Unmatched junction bases numbered 1, after V lost 5 bases and J lost 5 bases.

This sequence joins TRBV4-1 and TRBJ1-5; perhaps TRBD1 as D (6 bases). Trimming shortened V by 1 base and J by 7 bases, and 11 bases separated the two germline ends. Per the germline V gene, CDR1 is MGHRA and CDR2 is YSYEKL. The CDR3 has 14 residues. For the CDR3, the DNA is TGCGCCAGCAGCCAAGGGGGGGGCGTCCAGCCCCAGCATTTT. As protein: CASSQGGGVQPQHF.

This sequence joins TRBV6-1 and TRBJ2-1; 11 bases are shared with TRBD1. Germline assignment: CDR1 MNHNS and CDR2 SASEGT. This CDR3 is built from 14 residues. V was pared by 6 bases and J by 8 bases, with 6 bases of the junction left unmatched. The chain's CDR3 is CASRPGQGVHEQFF. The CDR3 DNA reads TGTGCCAGCAGGCCGGGACAGGGGGTCCATGAGCAGTTCTTC.

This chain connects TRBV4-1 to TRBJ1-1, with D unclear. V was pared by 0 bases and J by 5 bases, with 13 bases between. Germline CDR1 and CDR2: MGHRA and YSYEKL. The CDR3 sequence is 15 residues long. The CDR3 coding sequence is TGCGCCAGCAGCCAAGATATCGGCGCGGGGACTGAAGCTTTCTTT. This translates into CASSQDIGAGTEAFF.

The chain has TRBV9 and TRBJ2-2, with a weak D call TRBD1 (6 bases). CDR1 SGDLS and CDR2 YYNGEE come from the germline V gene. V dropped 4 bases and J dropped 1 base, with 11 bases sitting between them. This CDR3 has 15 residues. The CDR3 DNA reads TGTGCCAGCAGCCCCGGGACAATGAACACCGGGGAGCTGTTTTTT. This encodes CASSPGTMNTGELFF. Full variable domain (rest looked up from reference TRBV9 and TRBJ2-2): DSGVTQTPKHLITATGQRVTLRCSPRSGDLSVYWYQQSLDQGLQFLIQYYNGEERAKGNILERFSAQQFPDLHSELNLSSLELGDSALYFCASSPGTMNTGELFFGEGSRLTVL.

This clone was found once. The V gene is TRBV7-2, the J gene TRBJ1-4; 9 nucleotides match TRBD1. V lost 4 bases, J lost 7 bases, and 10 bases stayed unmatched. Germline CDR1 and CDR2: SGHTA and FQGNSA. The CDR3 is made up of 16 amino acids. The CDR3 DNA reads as TGTGCCAGCAGCTCACAGAAGGGACAGGGTTTTGAAAAACTGTTTTTT. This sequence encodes CASSSQKGQGFEKLFF.

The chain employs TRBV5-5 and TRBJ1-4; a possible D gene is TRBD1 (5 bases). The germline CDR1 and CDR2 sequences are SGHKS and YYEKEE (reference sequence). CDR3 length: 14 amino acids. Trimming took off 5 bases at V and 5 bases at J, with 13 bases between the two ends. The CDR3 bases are TGTGCCAGCAGTTTCGGGACGAGAAATGAAAAACTGTTTTTT. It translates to CASSFGTRNEKLFF.

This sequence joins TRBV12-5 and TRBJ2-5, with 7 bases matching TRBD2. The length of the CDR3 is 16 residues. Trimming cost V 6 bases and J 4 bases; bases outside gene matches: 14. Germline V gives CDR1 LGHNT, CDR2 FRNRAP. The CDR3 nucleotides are TGTGCTAGTGGCCCTTCACTAGCGCCCCTAGGAGAGACCCAGTACTTC. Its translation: CASGPSLAPLGETQYF.

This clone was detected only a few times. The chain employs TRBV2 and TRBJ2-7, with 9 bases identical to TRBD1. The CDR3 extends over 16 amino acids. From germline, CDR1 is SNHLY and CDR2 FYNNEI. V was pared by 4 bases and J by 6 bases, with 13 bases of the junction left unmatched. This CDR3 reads CASSGPGTGNIREQYF. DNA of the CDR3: TGTGCCAGCAGTGGTCCCGGGACAGGGAATATTCGCGAGCAGTACTTC.

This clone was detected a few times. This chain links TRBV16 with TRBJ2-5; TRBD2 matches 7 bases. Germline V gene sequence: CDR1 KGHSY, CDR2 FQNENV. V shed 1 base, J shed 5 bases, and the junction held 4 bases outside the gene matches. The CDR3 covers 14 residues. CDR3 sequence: CASSQLTSRETQYF. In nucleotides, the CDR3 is TGTGCCAGCAGCCAATTGACTAGCCGGGAGACCCAGTACTTC.

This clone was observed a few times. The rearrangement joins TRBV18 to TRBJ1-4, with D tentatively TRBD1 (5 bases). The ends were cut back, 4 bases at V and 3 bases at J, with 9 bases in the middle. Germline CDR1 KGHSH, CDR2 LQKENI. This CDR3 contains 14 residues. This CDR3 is CASSRDAANEKLFF. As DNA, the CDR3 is TGTGCCAGCTCACGGGACGCGGCTAATGAAAAACTGTTTTTT.

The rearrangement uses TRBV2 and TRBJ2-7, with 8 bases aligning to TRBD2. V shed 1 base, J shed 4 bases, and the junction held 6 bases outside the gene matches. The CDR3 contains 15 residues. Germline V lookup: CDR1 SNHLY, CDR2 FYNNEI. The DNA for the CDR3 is TGTGCCAGCAGTGAAGAGGGAGCGGGAGAATACGAGCAGTACTTC. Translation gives CASSEEGAGEYEQYF.

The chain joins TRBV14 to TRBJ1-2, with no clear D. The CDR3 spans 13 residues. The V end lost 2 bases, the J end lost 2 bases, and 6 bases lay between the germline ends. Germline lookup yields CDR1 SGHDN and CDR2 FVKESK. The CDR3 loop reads CASSQFANYGYTF. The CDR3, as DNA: TGTGCCAGCAGCCAATTCGCGAACTATGGCTACACCTTC. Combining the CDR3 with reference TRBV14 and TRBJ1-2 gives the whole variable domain EAGVTQFPSHSVIEKGQTVTLRCDPISGHDNLYWYRRVMGKEIKFLLHFVKESKQDESGMPNNRFLAERTGGTYSTLKVQPAELEDSGVYFCASSQFANYGYTFGSGTRLTVV.

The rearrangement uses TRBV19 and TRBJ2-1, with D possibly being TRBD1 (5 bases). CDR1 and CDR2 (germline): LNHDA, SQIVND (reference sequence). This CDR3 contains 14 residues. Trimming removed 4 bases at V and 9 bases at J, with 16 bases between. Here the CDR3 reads CASSRLGAPPEQFF. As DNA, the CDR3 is TGTGCCAGTAGTAGACTTGGGGCCCCCCCTGAGCAGTTCTTC. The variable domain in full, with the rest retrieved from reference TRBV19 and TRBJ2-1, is DGGITQSPKYLFRKEGQNVTLSCEQNLNHDAMYWYRQDPGQGLRLIYYSQIVNDFQKGDIAEGYSVSREKKESFPLTVTSAQKNPTAFYLCASSRLGAPPEQFFGPGTRLTVL.

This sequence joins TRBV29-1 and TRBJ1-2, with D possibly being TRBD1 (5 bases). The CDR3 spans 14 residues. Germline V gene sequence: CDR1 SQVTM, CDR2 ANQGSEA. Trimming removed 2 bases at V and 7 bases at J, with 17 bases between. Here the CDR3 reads CSVENGSSGGGYTF. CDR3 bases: TGCAGCGTTGAAAATGGATCCTCGGGGGGTGGCTACACCTTC.

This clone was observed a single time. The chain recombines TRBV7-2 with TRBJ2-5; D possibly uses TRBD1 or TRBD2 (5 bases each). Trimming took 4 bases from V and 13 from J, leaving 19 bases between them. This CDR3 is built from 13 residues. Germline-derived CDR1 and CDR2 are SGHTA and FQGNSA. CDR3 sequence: CASSSGSWAGWYF. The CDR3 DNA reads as TGTGCCAGCAGCTCGGGGTCTTGGGCAGGGTGGTACTTC.

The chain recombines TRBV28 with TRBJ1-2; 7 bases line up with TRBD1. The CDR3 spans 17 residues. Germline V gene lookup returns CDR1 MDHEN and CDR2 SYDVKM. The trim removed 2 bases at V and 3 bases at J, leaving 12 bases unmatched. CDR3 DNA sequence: TGTGCCAGCAGTTTAGAAAGCGAGGGGGCGCGGTACTATGGCTACACCTTC. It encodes CASSLESEGARYYGYTF.

CDR3 region: CASTPGMAQYF. Here the CDR3 DNA reads TGTGCCAGCACCCCCGGGATGGCGCAGTATTTT. This chain links TRBV6-1 with TRBJ2-3; D perhaps matches TRBD2 (5 bases). V was clipped by 7 bases and J by 10 bases, with 12 bases between them. The CDR3 totals 11 residues. Germline V gives CDR1 MNHNS, CDR2 SASEGT.

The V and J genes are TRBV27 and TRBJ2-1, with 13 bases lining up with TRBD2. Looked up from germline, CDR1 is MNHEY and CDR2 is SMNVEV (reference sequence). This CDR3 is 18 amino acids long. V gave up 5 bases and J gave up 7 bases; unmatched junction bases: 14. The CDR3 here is CASSTPTGTSGIRNEQFF. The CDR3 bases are TGTGCCAGCAGTACGCCTACCGGGACTAGCGGGATTCGGAATGAGCAGTTCTTC.

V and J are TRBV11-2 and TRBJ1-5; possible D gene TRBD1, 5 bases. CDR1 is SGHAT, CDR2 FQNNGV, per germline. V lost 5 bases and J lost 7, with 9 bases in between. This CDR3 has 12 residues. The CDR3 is CASSGGGQPQHF. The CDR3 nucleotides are TGTGCCAGCAGCGGCGGGGGGCAGCCCCAGCATTTT.

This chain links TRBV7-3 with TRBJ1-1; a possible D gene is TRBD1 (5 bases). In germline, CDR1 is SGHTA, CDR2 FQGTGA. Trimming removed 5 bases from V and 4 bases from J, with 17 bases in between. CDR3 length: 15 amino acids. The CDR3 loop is CASSLNPGGTTEAFF. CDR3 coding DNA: TGTGCCAGCAGCCTTAATCCGGGGGGGACCACTGAAGCTTTCTTT.

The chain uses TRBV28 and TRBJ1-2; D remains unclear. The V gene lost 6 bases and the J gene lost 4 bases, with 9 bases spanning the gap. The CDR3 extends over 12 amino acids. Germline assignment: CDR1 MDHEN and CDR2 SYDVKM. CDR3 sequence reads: CASSRNPYGYTF. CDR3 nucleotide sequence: TGTGCCAGCAGCCGAAACCCCTATGGCTACACCTTC.

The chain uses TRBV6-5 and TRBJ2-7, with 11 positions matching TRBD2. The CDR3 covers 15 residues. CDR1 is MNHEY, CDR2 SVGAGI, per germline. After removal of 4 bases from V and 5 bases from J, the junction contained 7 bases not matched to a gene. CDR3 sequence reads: CASSSGTSGSDEQYF. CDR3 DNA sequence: TGTGCCAGCAGTTCCGGAACTAGCGGGAGTGACGAGCAGTACTTC.

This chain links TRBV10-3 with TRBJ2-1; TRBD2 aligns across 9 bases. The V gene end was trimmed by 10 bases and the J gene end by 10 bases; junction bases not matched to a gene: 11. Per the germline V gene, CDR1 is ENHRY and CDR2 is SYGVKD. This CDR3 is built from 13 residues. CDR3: CATTDSGRGEQFF. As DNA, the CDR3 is TGTGCCACCACGGATAGCGGGAGAGGGGAGCAGTTCTTC.

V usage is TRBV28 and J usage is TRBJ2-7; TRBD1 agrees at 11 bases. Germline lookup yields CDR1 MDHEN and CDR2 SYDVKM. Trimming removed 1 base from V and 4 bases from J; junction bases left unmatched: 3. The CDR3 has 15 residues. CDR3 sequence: CASSLLGTGGYEQYF. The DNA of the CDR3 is TGTGCCAGCAGTTTATTGGGGACAGGGGGTTACGAGCAGTACTTC.